This T cell receptor (beta chain) was documented in a study of T cell responses to AZD1222 COVID-19 vaccine. General study points: Vaccine-associated CD4 TCRs ranged over spike, dominating at 160-218 and 743-854. Targets within unmutated variant regions were reportedly found for nearly half of spike-specific TCRs. Just 5 or 6 AZD1222 recipients tested seropositive at baseline.

V was cut by 0 bases and J by 0 bases, with 6 bases left in between. CDR1 and CDR2 (germline): SGHRS, YFSETQ. The CDR3 runs 15 residues. Comments on this clone: What it binds is not known.

The assay was immunoSEQ multiplex PCR, and TCRdb's table has in-frame clones only and misses some. The sample contains some 150,000 clones, roughly nine tenths of which appear only once. The sequence derives from an adult who had recovered from COVID-19. The starting material was peripheral blood, obtained after recovery from COVID-19. The chain recombines TRBV5-1 with TRBJ2-2; D is undetermined. The CDR3 protein is CASSLVSTNTGELFF. The CDR3 DNA reads TGCGCCAGCAGCTTGGTTAGCACGAACACCGGGGAGCTGTTTTTT.